This TCR beta chain was retrieved from a study of read filtering for tumor transcriptome and immune sequencing. Across the whole study: Patients were 17 male and around 13 female, mean age around 66 years, range roughly 45 to 85. TCR-mapped reads were about 3.5 to 11 million with IR-seq versus roughly 75 to 1,400 with RNA-seq. Whole-study results and caveats: IR-seq and RNA-seq agreed better without single-read clonotypes. Single-read clonotypes: roughly 82% of IR-seq clonotypes (around 3.6% of reads), more than 70% of RNA-seq clonotypes (around 45% of reads).

CDR3 size: 14 residues. Germline V lookup: CDR1 SEHNR, CDR2 FQNEAQ (reference sequence). This clonotype was detected only once. Its antigen is unidentified. A read error may account for a junction end that differs from germline. Molecular barcoded adaptors covering alpha/delta and beta/gamma chains were used on around 370 ng RNA. TCRdb ran MiXCR on the reads and lists one entry per CDR3 protein. The profile shows approximately 40,000 distinct CDR3 sequences, roughly 15% of them singletons. Sequencing input: a population of CD138-negative cells sorted from bone marrow. The TCR was taken from a donor aged 40 or older with multiple myeloma. This chain uses TRBV7-9 with TRBJ1-6; D is unresolved. The CDR3 region is CVSSFLVPNSPLHF. The CDR3 DNA reads TGTGTCAGCAGCTTTCTGGTCCCGAATTCACCCCTCCACTTT.